One T cell receptor (beta chain) is described in this entry. The data are from a study of blood T cell repertoires in COVID-19. Across the study: In each case, the material was cDNA or gDNA derived from T cells, B-cell-depleted T cells, or PBMCs.

Each recovered donor of Cohort 3 presented with two negative PCRs, clearance, or symptom resolution. Original analysis: Amplified reference gene primers provided the basis for estimating nucleated cell counts. Profiling relied on immunoSEQ multiplex PCR, and the TCRdb table lists in-frame clones only, not all of them. D and trimming come from the DNA, and the V and J calls and clone size come from that table. Here the sample spans about 300,000 clones, over 75% being singletons. CDR1 is SGHRS and CDR2 is YFSETQ in the germline V gene. The CDR3 is 14 amino acids. Trimming took off 2 bases at V and 0 bases at J, with 9 bases between the two ends.

This TCR was sampled from a man between 25 and 39 years old who had recovered from COVID-19. Sample: PBMCs or T cells enriched from blood (not recorded which). V and J are TRBV5-1 and TRBJ2-7; D unclear. CDR3 nucleotide sequence: TGCGCCAGCAGCTTCCGGGTTAGCTCCTACGAGCAGTACTTC. It translates to CASSFRVSSYEQYF. Supplemented by reference TRBV5-1 and TRBJ2-7, the full variable domain reads KAGVTQTPRYLIKTRGQQVTLSCSPISGHRSVSWYQQTPGQGLQFLFEYFSETQRNKGNFPGRFSGRQFSNSRSEMNVSTLELGDSALYLCASSFRVSSYEQYFGPGTRLTVT.